Given below is one T cell receptor beta chain in context. What it binds is unknown. Following RNA extraction, reverse transcription yielded cDNA that acted as the sequencing template. Sequencing was performed with immunoSEQ multiplex PCR; in TCRdb, only in-frame clones are kept and a portion is missing. In the table there are 87,000 or so clones, 70% to 80% of which are singletons. Treatment described: oral pan-JAK inhibitor, 5-10 mg twice daily. This specimen comes from a study of CD8+ T cells in alopecia areata. Across the study: Tofacitinib administration to treated patients was oral, at 5 to 10 mg twice daily.

General study points: Relative to mice, TCR sharing across patients was less clear, a difference possibly HLA-related. Sequenced scalp T cells also include alphabeta T cells resident in normal skin.

J was trimmed by 4 bases and V by 8 bases; bases with no gene match: 10. Germline lookup yields CDR1 MNHEY and CDR2 SMNVEV (reference sequence). The CDR3 is 14 residues long. Sequencing used CD8+ T cells sorted from blood, obtained around week 42, from a patient treated with tofacitinib. The genes are TRBV27 and TRBJ1-2; 7 bases are shared with TRBD1. This TCR was sampled from a human donor with alopecia areata. This chain's CDR3 is CASRRDSPFYGYTF. The CDR3 nucleotides read TGTGCCAGCCGCCGGGACAGTCCCTTCTATGGCTACACCTTC.